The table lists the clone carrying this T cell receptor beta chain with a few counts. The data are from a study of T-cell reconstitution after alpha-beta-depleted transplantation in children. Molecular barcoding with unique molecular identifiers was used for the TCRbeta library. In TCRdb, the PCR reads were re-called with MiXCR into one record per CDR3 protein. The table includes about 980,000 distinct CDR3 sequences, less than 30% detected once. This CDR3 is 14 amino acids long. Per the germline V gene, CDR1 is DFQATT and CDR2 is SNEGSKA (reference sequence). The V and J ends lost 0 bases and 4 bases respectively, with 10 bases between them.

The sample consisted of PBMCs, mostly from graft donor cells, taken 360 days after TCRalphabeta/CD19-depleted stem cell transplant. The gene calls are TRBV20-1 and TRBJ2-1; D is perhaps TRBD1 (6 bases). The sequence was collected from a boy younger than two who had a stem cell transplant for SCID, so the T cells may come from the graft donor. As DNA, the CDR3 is TGCAGTGCTAGAGATATCGGACAGTACAATGAGCAGTTCTTC. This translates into CSARDIGQYNEQFF.